This T cell receptor (beta chain) is from a study of fetal regulatory T cell absence and autoimmunity (dated by TCRdb to the late 2010s). With respect to the entire study: The IPEX patients showed exocrine pancreas autoimmunity in the absence of clinical diabetes. What the study reported, not specific to this receptor: The oligoclonal enrichment was interpreted as supporting antigen-driven autoimmunity in the pancreas before birth in IPEX syndrome. The TCR compartment showed significant oligoclonal enrichment in pancreas versus cord blood, with some top clones over 85-fold enriched. Cord blood and pancreas had broadly similar TRB gene family usage, which resembled published neonatal and adult repertoires.

Regarding this clone: There is no known antigen for this receptor. No base qualities exist here, and no much larger clone lies one base off it.

For repertoire sequencing, genomic DNA was processed from frozen pancreas tissue. Genomic DNA, about 1.8-3.2 ug, was extracted from umbilical cord blood or frozen pancreas using the DNeasy Blood and Tissue Kit. On the immunoSEQ human TCRbeta survey platform, a two-step multiplex PCR amplified and barcoded the TCRbeta CDR3 regions. Sequencing of the libraries was done on Illumina instruments, and IgH was sequenced in parallel from the same samples. The published analysis was carried out like this. To remove PCR and sequencing errors, raw reads were filtered against IMGT V, D, J definitions and grouped with a nearest-neighbor algorithm. A clone was defined by an identical nucleotide sequence, and differential abundance between tissues was tested with a Fisher exact test for each clone at a pFDR threshold of p<0.01. Clones whose frequencies were too low for statistical inference were excluded by a minimum inclusion filter of 10 in either sample. The immunoSEQ Analyzer was used for pairwise clonal comparisons, while IMGT tools were used to assess gene family usage. TCRdb limited this immuneACCESS table to in-frame rearrangements with V and J called. A share of clones is missing; checked studies link under half to unresolved V genes, and the rest is unexplained. V and J calls and clone size are given by that table; D and trimming were obtained from the DNA. This sample holds some 87,000 clones; roughly 78% were observed only once. Clones ranked in the top ten supply roughly 2% of the sample.

V is pared back by 4 bases and J by 2 bases, with 9 bases lying between the germline termini. The CDR3 has 14 amino acids, counting the end cysteine and phenylalanine. Only CDR3 DNA remains: 42 bases, in frame from the first base. Based on the germline V gene, the CDR1 and CDR2 sequences are MGHRA and YSYEKL. Sequences were obtained from pancreas tissue. The sequence was collected from a male donor with IPEX syndrome. The V gene is TRBV4-1 and the J gene is TRBJ2-1, and the D gene may be TRBD1, 6 bases matching. The sequenced DNA: TGCGCCAGCAGCCCGGGGACAACCTACAATGAGCAGTTCTTC. Its amino acids are CASSPGTTYNEQFF.